This passage covers 30 T cell receptor beta chains from one sample sequenced in a study of tumor-infiltrating lymphocytes in localized non-small cell lung cancer (dated by TCRdb to the early 2020s). Library preparation was by the immunoSEQ multiplex PCR assay. TCRdb stores this immuneACCESS table with in-frame sequences only. Part of the clones is absent; in the studies checked, under half of the shortfall reflects unresolved V genes, and no reason is known for the rest. The sample table shows around 18,000 clones, and approximately 49% are seen once. The ten largest clones add up to about 17% of the sample. Sequenced sample: lung tumor tissue. The receptors were sampled from a human donor with non-small cell lung cancer.

This clone was recorded once. This sequence joins TRBV9 and TRBJ1-4, with D perhaps matching TRBD1 (5 bases). Germline CDR1 and CDR2: SGDLS and YYNGEE. Trimming removed 4 bases at V and 8 bases at J, with 9 bases between. The CDR3 covers 12 residues. The CDR3 region is CASSPNREKLFF. CDR3 coding DNA: TGTGCCAGCAGCCCCAACAGGGAAAAACTGTTTTTT.

The chain couples TRBV5-6 to TRBJ2-2, with 7 nucleotides matching TRBD2. V trimming: 0 bases; J trimming: 1 base; junction bases outside the gene matches: 3. From germline, CDR1 is SGHDT and CDR2 YYEEEE. The CDR3 sequence is 16 residues long. The CDR3 coding sequence is TGTGCCAGCAGCTTGGATGGGGGGGAGAACACCGGGGAGCTGTTTTTT. Its translation is CASSLDGGENTGELFF.

This clone has just one count. The chain combines TRBV5-6 with TRBJ1-6, with no clear D. From germline, CDR1 is SGHDT and CDR2 YYEEEE. The CDR3 has 14 amino acids. V was trimmed by 0 bases and J by 8 bases, leaving 9 bases between them. This chain's CDR3 is CASSLGPGDSPLHF. In DNA, the CDR3 is TGTGCCAGCAGCTTGGGCCCAGGCGATTCACCCCTCCACTTT.

This clone has more than one count but fewer than ten. The chain employs TRBV20-1 and TRBJ1-4, with D tentatively TRBD1 (5 bases). Trimming removed 0 bases at V and 10 bases at J, with 6 bases between. The V gene's germline CDR1 is DFQATT and CDR2 SNEGSKA (reference sequence). This CDR3 comprises 11 residues. The DNA for the CDR3 is TGCAGTGCTAGAGATCAGGGAAAACTGTTTTTT. Translated, it gives CSARDQGKLFF.

V gene TRBV28 combines with J gene TRBJ2-1; 7 nucleotides line up with TRBD2. Germline values: CDR1 MDHEN, CDR2 SYDVKM. The junction had 6 bases not matched to a gene; V was cut back by 4 bases and J by 6 bases. CDR3 size: 14 residues. CDR3 nucleotides: TGTGCCAGCAGTTCCAGCGGGACGTTCAATGAGCAGTTCTTC. Protein sequence: CASSSSGTFNEQFF.

The table lists this clone with many counts. This rearrangement joins TRBV5-8 to TRBJ2-1, with D perhaps TRBD2 (6 bases). V lost 2 bases and J 7 bases, leaving 13 bases between the germline ends. Germline V CDR1 and CDR2: SGHTS, YDEGEE. The CDR3 loop spans 14 amino acids. CDR3 region: CASSFGREVNEQFF. The CDR3 nucleotides are TGTGCCAGCAGCTTTGGTAGGGAGGTAAATGAGCAGTTCTTC.

This chain links TRBV2 with TRBJ1-3, with D possibly TRBD1 on 5 matching bases. This CDR3 contains 15 residues. CDR1 and CDR2 from the germline V gene are SNHLY and FYNNEI. Trimming took 0 bases from V and 4 from J, leaving 10 bases between them. The CDR3 DNA follows: TGTGCCAGCAGTGAAGCGCCAGGGACGGGAAACACCATATATTTT. This codes for CASSEAPGTGNTIYF.

The V gene is TRBV7-6, the J gene TRBJ2-5, with TRBD2 identical over 7 bases. The CDR3 runs to 13 residues. Germline V gives CDR1 SGHVS, CDR2 FNYEAQ. J gave up 5 bases and V 5 bases, and 5 bases lay outside the gene matches. This chain's CDR3 is CASSGGGWETQYF. DNA for the CDR3: TGTGCCAGCAGCGGGGGAGGGTGGGAGACCCAGTACTTC. Variable domain in full (rest from reference TRBV7-6 and TRBJ2-5): GAGVSQSPRYKVTKRGQDVALRCDPISGHVSLYWYRQALGQGPEFLTYFNYEAQQDKSGLPNDRFSAERPEGSISTLTIQRTEQRDSAMYRCASSGGGWETQYFGPGTRLLVL.

The chain employs TRBV5-6 and TRBJ2-7; 9 positions agree with TRBD2. Germline V gene sequence: CDR1 SGHDT, CDR2 YYEEEE. The CDR3 length is 14 residues. The V and J ends lost 7 bases and 5 bases, in that order; junction bases with no gene match: 10. The CDR3 DNA sequence: TGTGCCAGCTCTAGAAGGGTAGCGGGGGACGAGCAGTACTTC. As protein: CASSRRVAGDEQYF.

This clone qualifies as medium-sized. The V gene is TRBV4-1, the J gene TRBJ1-2; D uncertain. Trimming left V 2 bases short and J 8 bases short, with 9 bases between. The CDR3 totals 12 residues. In germline, CDR1 is MGHRA, CDR2 YSYEKL. CDR3 sequence reads: CASSQQANGYTF. The CDR3, as DNA: TGCGCCAGCAGCCAACAGGCGAACGGCTACACCTTC.

This clone was detected only a few times. The J gene is TRBJ1-1, the V gene TRBV4-2, with 7 bases lining up with TRBD1. CDR3 size: 14 residues. The V and J ends lost 3 bases and 8 bases, in that order; junction bases with no gene match: 9. CDR1 and CDR2 from the germline V gene are LGHNA and YNFKEQ. The CDR3 is CASSQVQGGVEAFF. The CDR3, as DNA: TGTGCCAGCAGCCAGGTTCAGGGGGGGGTGGAAGCTTTCTTT.

This clone was recorded a few times. The rearrangement links TRBV11-2 to TRBJ1-2; tentatively, D is TRBD1 (6 bases). The CDR3 is 13 residues long. Germline V lookup: CDR1 SGHAT, CDR2 FQNNGV. Trimming took 4 bases from V and 2 from J, leaving 8 bases between them. CDR3 nucleotides: TGTGCCAGCAGCTCTACAGGGAACTATGGCTACACCTTC. The encoded protein is CASSSTGNYGYTF.

The sample holds one count of this clone. The chain uses TRBV15 and TRBJ1-1, with D perhaps TRBD1 (6 bases). Germline V gives CDR1 LNHNV, CDR2 YYDKDF (reference sequence). V was trimmed by 4 bases and J by 4 bases, leaving 19 bases between them. The CDR3 extends over 16 amino acids. The CDR3 is CATSTFTQGIGTEAFF. CDR3 nucleotide sequence: TGTGCCACCAGCACTTTTACCCAGGGGATTGGCACTGAAGCTTTCTTT.

The chain carries TRBV5-1 and TRBJ2-7; 9 bases align to TRBD1. The CDR3 has 16 amino acids. Per the germline V gene, CDR1 is SGHRS and CDR2 is YFSETQ. V dropped 0 bases and J dropped 2; count of bases not matched to a gene: 6. This CDR3 reads CASSLGPGQGPYEQYF. For the CDR3, the DNA is TGCGCCAGCAGCTTGGGCCCGGGACAGGGCCCCTACGAGCAGTACTTC.

This clone was picked up many times. The chain combines TRBV6-5 with TRBJ2-6; D unclear. CDR1 is MNHEY and CDR2 is SVGAGI in the germline V gene. The CDR3 sequence is 16 residues long. The V and J ends lost 2 bases and 4 bases respectively, with 12 bases between them. The CDR3 protein is CASSYGLGSGANVLTF. In nucleotides, the CDR3 is TGTGCCAGCAGTTACGGGCTGGGATCCGGGGCCAACGTCCTGACTTTC.

By its share, this clone is medium-sized. The rearrangement uses TRBV6-6 and TRBJ1-3; D ambiguous. Germline CDR1 reads MNHNY; CDR2 reads SVGAGI (reference sequence). V shed 5 bases and J shed 0 bases, with 14 bases lying between them. The CDR3 covers 16 residues. This CDR3 reads CASSQGRRGSGNTIYF. The CDR3 nucleotides read TGTGCCAGCAGTCAAGGCCGGCGGGGCTCTGGAAACACCATATATTTT.

V is TRBV7-6 and J is TRBJ1-2; D ambiguous. Germline V gene data show CDR1 as SGHVS and CDR2 as FNYEAQ. Trimming pared 8 bases from V and 7 bases from J, leaving 14 bases between. This CDR3 has 12 residues. CDR3 DNA: TGTGCCAGCGGCCCGGGTGGACCTGGCTACACCTTC. Translating gives CASGPGGPGYTF.

This sequence joins TRBV2 and TRBJ2-3; D is undetermined. V lost 0 bases, J lost 0 bases, and 7 bases lay in between. The CDR3 sequence is 15 residues long. The germline CDR1 and CDR2 sequences are SNHLY and FYNNEI. The CDR3 spells CASSEASRSTDTQYF. In nucleotides, the CDR3 is TGTGCCAGCAGTGAAGCCTCCCGTAGCACAGATACGCAGTATTTT.

In its sample, this clone was seen a few times. The chain recombines TRBV14 with TRBJ1-1; tentatively, D is TRBD1 (5 bases). Trimming left V 0 bases short and J 4 bases short, with 15 bases between. The CDR3 loop spans 16 amino acids. CDR1 and CDR2 from the germline V gene are SGHDN and FVKESK. CDR3 DNA: TGTGCCAGCAGCCAAGAACGGGCAGGGCTGGGCACTGAAGCTTTCTTT. Translation gives CASSQERAGLGTEAFF.

The table lists this clone with a few counts. This sequence joins TRBV28 and TRBJ1-6; D call uncertain. Trimming took off 2 bases at V and 9 bases at J, with 17 bases between the two ends. CDR1 is MDHEN, CDR2 SYDVKM, per germline. The CDR3 spans 16 residues. The chain's CDR3 is CASSLTPRRPVSPLHF. DNA of the CDR3: TGTGCCAGCAGTTTAACCCCCCGCCGGCCCGTTTCACCCCTCCACTTT.

The chain recombines TRBV4-2 with TRBJ2-6; possible D gene TRBD1, 5 bases. This CDR3 contains 17 residues. The germline V and J ends were trimmed by 3 bases and 0 bases, with 12 bases remaining between them. Germline V gene lookup returns CDR1 LGHNA and CDR2 YNFKEQ. In DNA, the CDR3 is TGTGCCAGCAGCCACAACGTTCAGGGCTCTGGGGCCAACGTCCTGACTTTC. Amino acid sequence: CASSHNVQGSGANVLTF.

The chain recombines TRBV30 with TRBJ2-5; 8 bases fit TRBD2. In germline, CDR1 is GTSNPN, CDR2 SVGIG (reference sequence). The CDR3 consists of 14 residues. J lost 5 bases, V lost 5 bases, and 10 bases had no gene match. Here the CDR3 DNA reads TGTGCCTGGTCCCTCGGGGGGGCAGATGAGACCCAGTACTTC. Its translation: CAWSLGGADETQYF.

This clone was seen a few times. The J gene is TRBJ1-1, the V gene TRBV4-2; D is possibly TRBD1 (5 bases). V gave up 1 base and J gave up 1 base, with 13 bases separating them. The CDR3 has 16 amino acids. CDR1 is LGHNA and CDR2 is YNFKEQ in the germline V gene. This chain's CDR3 is CASSQALGLGNTEAFF. Written as DNA, the CDR3 is TGTGCCAGCAGCCAAGCCCTGGGACTGGGGAACACTGAAGCTTTCTTT.

The chain uses TRBV7-2 and TRBJ1-1, with D unclear. V shed 1 base and J shed 3 bases, with 9 bases lying between them. The CDR3 length is 14 residues. CDR1 and CDR2 (germline): SGHTA, FQGNSA. CDR3 in DNA: TGTGCCAGCAGCTTAGGGCGTGGCCACACTGAAGCTTTCTTT. Amino acid sequence: CASSLGRGHTEAFF.

With respect to this clone: The junction does not match germline at one end; this may be a read error. This chain's CDR3 is CASNLGGGPETQYF. As DNA, the CDR3 is TGTGCCAGCAACTTAGGGGGGGGGCCCGAGACCCAGTACTTC. J is TRBJ2-5 and V is TRBV7-6; tentative D call: TRBD2 (7 bases). The CDR3 runs to 14 residues. The germline V gene encodes CDR1 SGHVS and CDR2 FNYEAQ.

The chain couples TRBV15 to TRBJ1-3, with 7 nucleotides matching TRBD1. This CDR3 is 13 amino acids long. The J segment lost 4 bases and the V segment lost 8 bases, leaving 5 bases of the junction unmatched. Germline loops: CDR1 LNHNV, CDR2 YYDKDF (reference sequence). The CDR3 region has the DNA TGTGCCACCTGGGGGACAGCCGGAAACACCATATATTTT. Translated, it gives CATWGTAGNTIYF.

This clone is labeled medium-sized (0.01 to 0.1%). The CDR3 spells CAWSGASSYEQYF. CDR3 DNA: TGTGCCTGGAGTGGGGCTTCATCGTACGAGCAGTACTTC. The chain carries TRBV30 and TRBJ2-7; D not certain. Germline V lookup: CDR1 GTSNPN, CDR2 SVGIG (reference sequence). CDR3 length: 13 amino acids. The V gene lost 1 base and the J gene lost 4 bases, with 11 bases spanning the gap.

The gene calls are TRBV19 and TRBJ1-2, with 10 nucleotides matching TRBD1. The CDR3 contains 14 residues. The J segment lost 6 bases and the V segment lost 8 bases, leaving 9 bases of the junction unmatched. In germline, CDR1 is LNHDA, CDR2 SQIVND (reference sequence). The CDR3 spells CASARDRGSDGYTF. Here the CDR3 DNA reads TGTGCCAGTGCCCGGGACAGGGGATCGGATGGCTACACCTTC.

The chain couples TRBV5-6 to TRBJ1-6, with D possibly being TRBD1 (5 bases). Trimming pared 2 bases from V and 0 bases from J, leaving 18 bases between. Germline V gene sequence: CDR1 SGHDT, CDR2 YYEEEE. This CDR3 is 19 amino acids long. CDR3 residues: CASSLGVLQSSSYNSPLHF. CDR3 sequence (DNA): TGTGCCAGCAGCTTAGGGGTACTACAGAGTAGCTCCTATAATTCACCCCTCCACTTT.

The chain couples TRBV7-2 to TRBJ2-3, with D maybe TRBD2 (5 bases). The CDR3 length is 15 residues. The germline V and J ends were trimmed by 5 bases and 0 bases, with 12 bases remaining between them. Germline CDR1 SGHTA, CDR2 FQGNSA. CDR3 sequence (DNA): TGTGCCAGCAGCGCCGACTACCTAAGCACAGATACGCAGTATTTT. This translates into CASSADYLSTDTQYF.